This passage covers 9 T cell receptor beta chains from one sample sequenced in a study of blood T cell repertoires in COVID-19. Using immunoSEQ multiplex PCR, the repertoire was profiled, and TCRdb retains in-frame clones only, with some absent. The repertoire has about 59,000 clones, approximately 92% of them found once; the top ten carry 16%. Sequencing was performed on peripheral blood. The receptors were gathered from a man older than 75 with acute or convalescent COVID-19.

The chain recombines TRBV19 with TRBJ2-3, with 12 bases matching TRBD1. Germline values: CDR1 LNHDA, CDR2 SQIVND (reference sequence). The trim removed 6 bases at V and 7 bases at J, leaving 5 bases unmatched. CDR3 size: 14 residues. CDR3 sequence: CASRPGTGGYTQYF. The CDR3 nucleotides are TGTGCCAGTAGACCCGGGACAGGGGGCTATACGCAGTATTTT. Full variable domain (remainder filled in from reference TRBV19 and TRBJ2-3): DGGITQSPKYLFRKEGQNVTLSCEQNLNHDAMYWYRQDPGQGLRLIYYSQIVNDFQKGDIAEGYSVSREKKESFPLTVTSAQKNPTAFYLCASRPGTGGYTQYFGPGTRLTVL.

The V call is TRBV7-2, the J call TRBJ1-5; the D gene is possibly TRBD1 (6 bases). Deletions cut 1 base from V and 4 bases from J, with 17 bases between. From germline, CDR1 is SGHTA and CDR2 FQGNSA. CDR3 length equals 17 residues. The CDR3 is CASSLVGGGTPNQPQHF. Here the CDR3 DNA reads TGTGCCAGCAGCTTAGTGGGGGGAGGGACACCAAATCAGCCCCAGCATTTT.

The V gene is TRBV5-1, the J gene TRBJ1-1; TRBD1 is a possible D gene (6 bases). This CDR3 spans 14 amino acids. Germline CDR1 SGHRS, CDR2 YFSETQ. V lost 0 bases and J lost 6, with 12 bases in between. CDR3 DNA: TGCGCCAGCAGCTTGGACAGGGTTGAGGCTGAAGCTTTCTTT. Its translation: CASSLDRVEAEAFF. Full variable domain (remainder filled in from reference TRBV5-1 and TRBJ1-1): KAGVTQTPRYLIKTRGQQVTLSCSPISGHRSVSWYQQTPGQGLQFLFEYFSETQRNKGNFPGRFSGRQFSNSRSEMNVSTLELGDSALYLCASSLDRVEAEAFFGQGTRLTVV.

The chain recombines TRBV18 with TRBJ1-1; 7 nucleotides match TRBD1. Germline CDR1 is KGHSH and CDR2 is LQKENI. Trimming took 3 bases from V and 2 from J; bases not matched to a gene: 3. CDR3 length: 14 residues. The CDR3 here is CASSPGQTNTEAFF. The CDR3 nucleotides read TGTGCCAGCTCACCGGGACAGACCAACACTGAAGCTTTCTTT.

This chain links TRBV19 with TRBJ2-5, with 8 nucleotides matching TRBD2. The ends lost 0 bases at V and 2 bases at J; junction bases unmatched: 2. Germline values: CDR1 LNHDA, CDR2 SQIVND (reference sequence). CDR3 size: 15 residues. The CDR3 region has the DNA TGTGCCAGTAGTATAGATAGCGGGGTTCAAGAGACCCAGTACTTC. Protein product: CASSIDSGVQETQYF.

This sequence joins TRBV28 and TRBJ1-3; TRBD1 agrees at 8 bases. In germline, CDR1 is MDHEN, CDR2 SYDVKM. CDR3 length equals 20 residues. J gave up 2 bases and V 3 bases, and 18 bases lay outside the gene matches. The CDR3 sequence: CASSFRSGQGSKLAGNTIYF. In DNA, the CDR3 is TGTGCCAGCAGTTTCCGCTCAGGACAGGGATCAAAGCTGGCTGGAAACACCATATATTTT.

CDR3 nucleotide sequence: TGCGCCAGCAGCCCGGGAGGTTCACCCCTCCACTTT. This gives the protein CASSPGGSPLHF. The chain couples TRBV5-1 to TRBJ1-6; D call uncertain. The V gene lost 4 bases and the J gene lost 9 bases, with 8 bases spanning the gap. Per the germline V gene, CDR1 is SGHRS and CDR2 is YFSETQ. This CDR3 region has 12 residues. Looking up the rest from reference TRBV5-1 and TRBJ1-6 gives the full variable domain: KAGVTQTPRYLIKTRGQQVTLSCSPISGHRSVSWYQQTPGQGLQFLFEYFSETQRNKGNFPGRFSGRQFSNSRSEMNVSTLELGDSALYLCASSPGGSPLHFGNGTRLTVT.

The chain uses TRBV5-4 and TRBJ2-2, with TRBD1 identical over 11 bases. The junction had 15 bases not matched to a gene; V was cut back by 4 bases and J by 4 bases. The CDR3 is made up of 19 amino acids. Germline V gene data show CDR1 as SGHNT and CDR2 as YYREEE (reference sequence). The CDR3 DNA sequence: TGTGCCAGCAGCCTGCCCCCCGGGACAGGGGGTGTTCTCACCGGGGAGCTGTTTTTT. Its translation: CASSLPPGTGGVLTGELFF. Full variable domain (missing parts from reference TRBV5-4 and TRBJ2-2): ETGVTQSPTHLIKTRGQQVTLRCSSQSGHNTVSWYQQALGQGPQFIFQYYREEENGRGNFPPRFSGLQFPNYSSELNVNALELDDSALYLCASSLPPGTGGVLTGELFFGEGSRLTVL.

V is TRBV28 and J is TRBJ1-5, with 8 bases lining up with TRBD1. The CDR3 covers 15 residues. J gave up 11 bases and V 5 bases, and 14 bases lay outside the gene matches. Germline V gene sequence: CDR1 MDHEN, CDR2 SYDVKM. This CDR3 reads CASSPHGTGMMSQHF. DNA for the CDR3: TGTGCCAGCAGTCCGCACGGGACAGGCATGATGTCCCAGCATTTT.